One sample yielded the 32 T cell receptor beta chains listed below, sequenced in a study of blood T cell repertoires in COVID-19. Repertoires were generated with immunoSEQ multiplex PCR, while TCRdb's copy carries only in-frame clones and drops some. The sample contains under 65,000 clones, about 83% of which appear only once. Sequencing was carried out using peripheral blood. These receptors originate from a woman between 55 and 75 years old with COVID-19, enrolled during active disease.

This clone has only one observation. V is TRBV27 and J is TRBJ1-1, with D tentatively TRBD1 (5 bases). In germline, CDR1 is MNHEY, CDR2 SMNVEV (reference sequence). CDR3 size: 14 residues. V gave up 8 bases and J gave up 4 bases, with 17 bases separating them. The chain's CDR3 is CASSSPGLGTEAFF. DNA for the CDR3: TGTGCCAGCTCTTCCCCAGGGTTGGGCACTGAAGCTTTCTTT.

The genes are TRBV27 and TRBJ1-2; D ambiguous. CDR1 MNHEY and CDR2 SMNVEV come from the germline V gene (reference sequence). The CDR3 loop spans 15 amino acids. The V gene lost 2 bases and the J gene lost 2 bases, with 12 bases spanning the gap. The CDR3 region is CASSLVAGFNYGYTF. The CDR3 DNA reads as TGTGCCAGCAGTTTAGTAGCGGGGTTCAACTATGGCTACACCTTC.

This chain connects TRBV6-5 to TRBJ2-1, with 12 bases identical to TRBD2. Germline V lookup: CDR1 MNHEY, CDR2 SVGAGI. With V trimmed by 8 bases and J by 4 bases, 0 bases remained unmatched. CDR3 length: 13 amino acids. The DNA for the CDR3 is TGTGCCAGCGGGACTAGCGGGTACAATGAGCAGTTCTTC. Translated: CASGTSGYNEQFF.

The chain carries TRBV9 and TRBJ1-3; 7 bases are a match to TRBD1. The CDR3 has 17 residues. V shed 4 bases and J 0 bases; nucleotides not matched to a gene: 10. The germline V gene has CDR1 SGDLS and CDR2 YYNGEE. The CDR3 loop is CASSLGQATISGNTIYF. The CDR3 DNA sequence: TGTGCCAGCAGCCTCGGACAGGCAACGATCTCTGGAAACACCATATATTTT.

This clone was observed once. The CDR3 spells CASSQELYSPLHF. CDR3 nucleotide sequence: TGTGCCAGCAGCCAAGAACTTTATTCACCCCTCCACTTT. This chain links TRBV14 with TRBJ1-6; D not resolved. The length of the CDR3 is 13 residues. Trimming pared 0 bases from V and 8 bases from J, leaving 5 bases between. Germline CDR1 reads SGHDN; CDR2 reads FVKESK. Full variable domain (outside the CDR3, taken from reference TRBV14 and TRBJ1-6): EAGVTQFPSHSVIEKGQTVTLRCDPISGHDNLYWYRRVMGKEIKFLLHFVKESKQDESGMPNNRFLAERTGGTYSTLKVQPAELEDSGVYFCASSQELYSPLHFGNGTRLTVT.

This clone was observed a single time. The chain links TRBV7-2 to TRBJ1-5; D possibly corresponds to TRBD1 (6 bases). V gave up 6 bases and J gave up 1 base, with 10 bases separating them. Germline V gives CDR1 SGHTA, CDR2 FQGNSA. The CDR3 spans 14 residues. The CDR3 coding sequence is TGTGCCAGCAGGTATACAGGGAGCAATCAGCCCCAGCATTTT. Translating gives CASRYTGSNQPQHF. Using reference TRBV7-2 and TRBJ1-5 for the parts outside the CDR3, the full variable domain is GAGVSQSPSNKVTEKGKDVELRCDPISGHTALYWYRQSLGQGLEFLIYFQGNSAPDKSGLPSDRFSAERTGGSVSTLTIQRTQQEDSAVYLCASRYTGSNQPQHFGDGTRLSIL.

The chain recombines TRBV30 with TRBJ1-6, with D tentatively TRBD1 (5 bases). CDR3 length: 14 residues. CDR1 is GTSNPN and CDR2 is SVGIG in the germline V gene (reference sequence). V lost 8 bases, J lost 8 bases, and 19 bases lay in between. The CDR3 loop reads CAHQQDLNDSPLHF. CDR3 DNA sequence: TGTGCCCATCAACAGGATTTGAACGATTCACCCCTCCACTTT.

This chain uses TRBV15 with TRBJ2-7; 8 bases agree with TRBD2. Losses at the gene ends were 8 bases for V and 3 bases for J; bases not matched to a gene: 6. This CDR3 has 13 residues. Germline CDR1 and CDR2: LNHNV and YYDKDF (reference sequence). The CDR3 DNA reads TGTGCCACCGCTCAGCGGGAGAGCTACGAGCAGTACTTC. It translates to CATAQRESYEQYF. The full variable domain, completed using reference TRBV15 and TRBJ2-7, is DAMVIQNPRYQVTQFGKPVTLSCSQTLNHNVMYWYQQKSSQAPKLLFHYYDKDFNNEADTPDNFQSRRPNTSFCFLDIRSPGLGDTAMYLCATAQRESYEQYFGPGTRLTVT.

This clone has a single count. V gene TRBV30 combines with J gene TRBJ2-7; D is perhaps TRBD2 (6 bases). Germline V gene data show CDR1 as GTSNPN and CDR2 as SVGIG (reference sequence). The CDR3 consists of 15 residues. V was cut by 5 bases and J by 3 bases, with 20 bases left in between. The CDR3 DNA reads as TGTGCCTGGGGAAATCAAGAAGGAGGGCTCTACGAGCAGTACTTC. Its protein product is CAWGNQEGGLYEQYF.

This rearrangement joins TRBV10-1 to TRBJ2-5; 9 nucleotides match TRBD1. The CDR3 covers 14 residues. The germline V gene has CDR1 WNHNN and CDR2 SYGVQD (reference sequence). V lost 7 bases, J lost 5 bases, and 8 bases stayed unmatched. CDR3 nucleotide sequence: TGCGCCAGCAACGACAGGGGGTTTGGGGAGACCCAGTACTTC. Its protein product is CASNDRGFGETQYF.

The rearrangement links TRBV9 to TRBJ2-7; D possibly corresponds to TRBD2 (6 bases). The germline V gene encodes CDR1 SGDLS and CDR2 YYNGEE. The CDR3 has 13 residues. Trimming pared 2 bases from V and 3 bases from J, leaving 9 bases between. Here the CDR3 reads CASSVGTFYEQYF. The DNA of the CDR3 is TGTGCCAGCAGCGTCGGGACTTTCTACGAGCAGTACTTC. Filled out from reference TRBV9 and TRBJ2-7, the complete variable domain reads DSGVTQTPKHLITATGQRVTLRCSPRSGDLSVYWYQQSLDQGLQFLIQYYNGEERAKGNILERFSAQQFPDLHSELNLSSLELGDSALYFCASSVGTFYEQYFGPGTRLTVT.

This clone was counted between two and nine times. The chain's CDR3 is CSARGTVGYTF. CDR3 bases: TGCAGTGCTAGAGGTACAGTTGGCTACACCTTC. This chain joins TRBV20-1 and TRBJ1-2, with D unclear. The CDR3 has 11 amino acids. From germline, CDR1 is DFQATT and CDR2 SNEGSKA (reference sequence). The germline V and J ends were trimmed by 1 base and 7 bases, with 7 bases remaining between them.

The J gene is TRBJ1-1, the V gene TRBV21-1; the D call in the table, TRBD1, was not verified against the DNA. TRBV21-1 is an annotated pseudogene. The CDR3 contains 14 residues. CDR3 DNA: TGTGCCAGCAGCAGACAGGGTGTGAACACTGAAGCTTTCTTT. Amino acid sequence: CASSRQGVNTEAFF.

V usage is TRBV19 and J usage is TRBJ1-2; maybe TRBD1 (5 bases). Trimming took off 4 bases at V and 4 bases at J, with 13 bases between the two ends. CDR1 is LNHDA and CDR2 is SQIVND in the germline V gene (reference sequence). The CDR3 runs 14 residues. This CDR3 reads CASSTQGGGYGYTF. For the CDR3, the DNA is TGTGCCAGTAGTACCCAGGGTGGCGGCTATGGCTACACCTTC.

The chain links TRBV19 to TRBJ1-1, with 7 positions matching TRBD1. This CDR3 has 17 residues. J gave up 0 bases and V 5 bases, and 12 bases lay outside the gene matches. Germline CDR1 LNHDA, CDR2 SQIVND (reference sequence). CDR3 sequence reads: CASSSPQGHSLNTEAFF. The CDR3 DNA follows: TGTGCCAGTAGTTCCCCACAGGGGCATTCTTTGAACACTGAAGCTTTCTTT.

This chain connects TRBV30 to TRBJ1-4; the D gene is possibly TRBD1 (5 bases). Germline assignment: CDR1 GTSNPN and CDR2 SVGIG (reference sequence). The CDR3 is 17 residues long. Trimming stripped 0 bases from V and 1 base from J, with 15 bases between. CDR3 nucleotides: TGTGCCTGGAGTGTAAAGGGAGGGGATTTAACTAATGAAAAACTGTTTTTT. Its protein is CAWSVKGGDLTNEKLFF.

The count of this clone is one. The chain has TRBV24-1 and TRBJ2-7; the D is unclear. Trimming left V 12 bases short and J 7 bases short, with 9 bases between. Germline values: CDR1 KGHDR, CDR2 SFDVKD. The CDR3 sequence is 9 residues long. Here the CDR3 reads CASRIEQYF. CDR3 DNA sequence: TGTGCCTCGAGGATTGAGCAGTACTTC.

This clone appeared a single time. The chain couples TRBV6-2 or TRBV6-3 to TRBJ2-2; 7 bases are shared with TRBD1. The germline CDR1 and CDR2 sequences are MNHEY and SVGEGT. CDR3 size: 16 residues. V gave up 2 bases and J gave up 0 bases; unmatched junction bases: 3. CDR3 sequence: CASSYKGGANTGELFF. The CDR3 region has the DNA TGTGCCAGCAGTTACAAAGGGGGCGCGAACACCGGGGAGCTGTTTTTT.

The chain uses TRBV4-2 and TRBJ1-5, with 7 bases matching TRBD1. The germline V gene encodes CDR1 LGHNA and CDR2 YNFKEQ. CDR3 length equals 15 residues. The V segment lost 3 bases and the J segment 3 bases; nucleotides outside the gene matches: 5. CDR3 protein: CASSHAQGTNQPQHF. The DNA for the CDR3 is TGTGCCAGCAGCCACGCACAGGGGACCAATCAGCCCCAGCATTTT.

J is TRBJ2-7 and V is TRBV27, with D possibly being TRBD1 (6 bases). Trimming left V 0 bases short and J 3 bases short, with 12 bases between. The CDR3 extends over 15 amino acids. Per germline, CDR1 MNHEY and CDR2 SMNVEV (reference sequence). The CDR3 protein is CASSLSRGDIYEQYF. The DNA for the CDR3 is TGTGCCAGCAGTTTATCGCGAGGGGACATCTACGAGCAGTACTTC.

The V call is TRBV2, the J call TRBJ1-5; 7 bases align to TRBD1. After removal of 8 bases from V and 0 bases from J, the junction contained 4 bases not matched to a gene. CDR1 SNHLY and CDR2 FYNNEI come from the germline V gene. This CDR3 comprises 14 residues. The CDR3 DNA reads TGTGCCAGCGGACAGGAATTTAGCAATCAGCCCCAGCATTTT. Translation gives CASGQEFSNQPQHF.

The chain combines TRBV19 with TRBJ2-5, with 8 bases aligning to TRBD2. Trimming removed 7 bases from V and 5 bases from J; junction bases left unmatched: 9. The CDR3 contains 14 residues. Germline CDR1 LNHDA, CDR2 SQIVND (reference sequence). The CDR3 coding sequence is TGTGCCAGTAAGAGAAGCGGGAGCTTTGAGACCCAGTACTTC. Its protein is CASKRSGSFETQYF.

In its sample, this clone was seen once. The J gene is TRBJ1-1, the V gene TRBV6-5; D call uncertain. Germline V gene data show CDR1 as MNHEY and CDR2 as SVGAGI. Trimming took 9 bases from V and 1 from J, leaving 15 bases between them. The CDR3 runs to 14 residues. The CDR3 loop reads CASYPRRRNTEAFF. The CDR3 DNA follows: TGTGCCAGTTACCCCCGCCGGAGGAACACTGAAGCTTTCTTT.

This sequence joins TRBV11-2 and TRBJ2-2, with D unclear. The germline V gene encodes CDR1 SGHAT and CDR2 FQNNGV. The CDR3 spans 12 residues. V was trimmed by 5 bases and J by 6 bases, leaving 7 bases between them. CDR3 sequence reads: CASSPVPGELFF. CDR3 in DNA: TGTGCCAGCAGCCCGGTCCCCGGGGAGCTGTTTTTT. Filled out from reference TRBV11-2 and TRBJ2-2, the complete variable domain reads EAGVAQSPRYKIIEKRQSVAFWCNPISGHATLYWYQQILGQGPKLLIQFQNNGVVDDSQLPKDRFSAERLKGVDSTLKIQPAKLEDSAVYLCASSPVPGELFFGEGSRLTVL.

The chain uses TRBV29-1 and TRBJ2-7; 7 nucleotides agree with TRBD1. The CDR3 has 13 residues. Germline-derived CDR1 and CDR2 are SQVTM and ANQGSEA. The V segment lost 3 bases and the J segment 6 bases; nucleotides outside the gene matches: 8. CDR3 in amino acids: CSVDAKGAREQYF. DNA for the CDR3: TGCAGCGTTGATGCTAAGGGGGCCCGCGAGCAGTACTTC.

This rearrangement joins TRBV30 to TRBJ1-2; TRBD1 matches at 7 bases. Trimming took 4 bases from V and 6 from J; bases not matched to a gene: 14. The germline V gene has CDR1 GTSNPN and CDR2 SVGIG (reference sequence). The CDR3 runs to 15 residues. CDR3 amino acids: CAWTSTPTGLNGYTF. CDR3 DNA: TGTGCCTGGACATCCACCCCGACAGGGCTCAATGGCTACACCTTC.

The CDR3 sequence is CASSWQGTNSPLHF. The CDR3 DNA is TGTGCCAGCAGTTGGCAGGGTACTAATTCACCCCTCCACTTT. The J gene is TRBJ1-6, the V gene TRBV28; D is possibly TRBD1 (5 bases). The CDR3 runs to 14 residues. The germline V gene has CDR1 MDHEN and CDR2 SYDVKM. Trimming shortened V by 4 bases and J by 6 bases, and 10 bases separated the two germline ends. Filled out from reference TRBV28 and TRBJ1-6, the complete variable domain reads DVKVTQSSRYLVKRTGEKVFLECVQDMDHENMFWYRQDPGLGLRLIYFSYDVKMKEKGDIPEGYSVSREKKERFSLILESASTNQTSMYLCASSWQGTNSPLHFGNGTRLTVT.

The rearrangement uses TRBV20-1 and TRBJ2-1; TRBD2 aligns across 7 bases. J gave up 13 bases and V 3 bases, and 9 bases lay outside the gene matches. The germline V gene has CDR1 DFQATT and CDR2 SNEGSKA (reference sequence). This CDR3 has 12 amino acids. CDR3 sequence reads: CSASGPREIQFF. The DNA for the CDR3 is TGCAGTGCTAGTGGTCCGCGGGAGATCCAGTTCTTC.

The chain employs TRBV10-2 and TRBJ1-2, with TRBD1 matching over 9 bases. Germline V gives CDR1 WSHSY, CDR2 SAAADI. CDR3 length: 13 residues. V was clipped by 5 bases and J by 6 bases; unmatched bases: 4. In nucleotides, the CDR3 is TGCGCCAGCAGTTGGGACAGGGTAAATGGCTACACCTTC. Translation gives CASSWDRVNGYTF.

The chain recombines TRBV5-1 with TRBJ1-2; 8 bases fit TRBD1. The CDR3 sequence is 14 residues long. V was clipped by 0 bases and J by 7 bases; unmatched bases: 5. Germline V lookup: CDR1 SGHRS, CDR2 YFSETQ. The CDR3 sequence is CASSLAGTGGGYTF. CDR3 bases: TGCGCCAGCAGCTTGGCCGGAACAGGGGGTGGCTACACCTTC.

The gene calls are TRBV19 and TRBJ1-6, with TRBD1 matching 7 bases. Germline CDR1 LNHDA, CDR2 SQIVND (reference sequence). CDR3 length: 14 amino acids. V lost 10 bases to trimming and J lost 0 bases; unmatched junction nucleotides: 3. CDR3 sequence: CATRTGSYNSPLHF. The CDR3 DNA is TGTGCCACCCGGACAGGCTCCTATAATTCACCCCTCCACTTT.

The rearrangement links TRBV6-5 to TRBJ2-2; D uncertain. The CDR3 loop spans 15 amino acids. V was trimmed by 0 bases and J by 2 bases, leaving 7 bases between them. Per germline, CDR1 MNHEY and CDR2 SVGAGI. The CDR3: CASSYSSRNTGELFF. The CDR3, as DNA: TGTGCCAGCAGTTACTCTAGCAGAAACACCGGGGAGCTGTTTTTT.